These 27 T cell receptor beta chains were all obtained from the same sample, sequenced in a study of blood T cells in healthy people across ages. Primed by a sample-barcoded 5' primer and a J-beta primer mix, a second PCR proceeded for 7 to 11 cycles. TCRdb reprocessed the 5' RACE reads via MiXCR and lists one record per CDR3 protein. The table includes about 640,000 distinct CDR3 sequences, less than 35% detected once. Sequenced material: blood. Source of these receptors: a woman aged 80 or older in good health.

This clonotype occurred a few times. The genes are TRBV20-1 and TRBJ1-5; TRBD1 matches 7 bases. V shed 0 bases and J 3 bases; nucleotides not matched to a gene: 5. CDR3 length: 15 residues. Germline V lookup: CDR1 DFQATT, CDR2 SNEGSKA (reference sequence). The CDR3 nucleotides are TGCAGTGCTAGAGAGGGGCAGGGGGTCAATCAGCCCCAGCATTTT. Amino acid sequence: CSAREGQGVNQPQHF.

This clonotype was observed at least ten times. The J gene is TRBJ1-2, the V gene TRBV2; 11 nucleotides align to TRBD1. Germline V gives CDR1 SNHLY, CDR2 FYNNEI. The CDR3 totals 15 residues. Trimming removed 4 bases from V and 6 bases from J; junction bases left unmatched: 7. Here the CDR3 reads CASSALGQGAHGYTF. As DNA, the CDR3 is TGTGCCAGCAGTGCCCTTGGACAGGGGGCGCATGGCTACACCTTC.

This clonotype was counted many times. This sequence joins TRBV5-4 and TRBJ2-3; 8 bases match TRBD2. Germline CDR1 and CDR2: SGHNT and YYREEE (reference sequence). V was pared by 3 bases and J by 5 bases, with 5 bases of the junction left unmatched. The CDR3 covers 14 residues. CDR3 in amino acids: CASSYGGARDTQYF. In nucleotides, the CDR3 is TGTGCCAGCAGCTACGGGGGGGCGCGAGATACGCAGTATTTT.

This clonotype came up many times. The chain couples TRBV6-2 or TRBV6-3 to TRBJ2-7, with D unclear. Trimming left V 0 bases short and J 6 bases short, with 9 bases between. CDR3 length: 13 amino acids. Germline CDR1 is MNHEY and CDR2 is SVGEGT. For the CDR3, the DNA is TGTGCCAGCAGTTACTCGGTAGAGATCGAGCAGTACTTC. It specifies CASSYSVEIEQYF.

About this clonotype: Since a much larger clone is just one base distant, this may be a read error. This sequence joins TRBV7-9 and TRBJ1-6, with no clear D. Germline V gives CDR1 SEHNR, CDR2 FQNEAQ (reference sequence). The CDR3 consists of 14 residues. CDR3 DNA: TGTGGCAGCAGCTCAGCAGGAGAGGCGGCACCCCTCCACTTT. Translated: CGSSSAGEAAPLHF.

This clonotype occurred many times. The chain combines TRBV5-1 with TRBJ2-1, with D maybe TRBD2 (6 bases). Germline V gene lookup returns CDR1 SGHRS and CDR2 YFSETQ. There are 16 residues in the CDR3. The V gene lost 0 bases and the J gene lost 4 bases, with 14 bases spanning the gap. This CDR3 is CASSLALGGGYNEQFF. CDR3 in DNA: TGCGCCAGCAGCTTGGCACTCGGGGGAGGTTACAATGAGCAGTTCTTC.

This chain links TRBV7-9 with TRBJ1-1; D may be TRBD1 (5 bases). The germline V and J ends were trimmed by 4 bases and 1 base, with 16 bases remaining between them. The CDR3 extends over 16 amino acids. The germline gives CDR1 SEHNR, CDR2 FQNEAQ (reference sequence). CDR3 nucleotide sequence: TGTGCCAGCAGCTCGACCGGGACCCGGGGGAACACTGAAGCTTTCTTT. This sequence encodes CASSSTGTRGNTEAFF.

This clonotype appeared many times. The chain recombines TRBV28 with TRBJ2-4; 7 positions agree with TRBD2. V gave up 4 bases and J gave up 0 bases; unmatched junction bases: 3. Germline V CDR1 and CDR2: MDHEN, SYDVKM. CDR3 length: 15 amino acids. CDR3: CASSSTGGAKNIQYF. CDR3 DNA: TGTGCCAGCAGTTCCACGGGGGGAGCCAAAAACATTCAGTACTTC.

As concerns this clonotype: A much bigger clone sits one base away, suggesting this may be a read error. The chain has TRBV7-9 and TRBJ2-5; 8 bases fit TRBD2. The CDR3 consists of 15 residues. Germline V lookup: CDR1 SEHNR, CDR2 FQNEAQ (reference sequence). After removal of 2 bases from V and 7 bases from J, the junction contained 9 bases not matched to a gene. The CDR3 reads CASSLYGGAVRTQYF. The CDR3 DNA reads as TGTGCCAGCAGCTTATACGGGGGGGCCGTAAGGACCCAGTACTTC.

This clonotype has more than one count but fewer than ten. The chain's CDR3 is CASSYSAGGAGETQYF. The DNA of the CDR3 is TGTGCCAGCAGTTACTCGGCCGGGGGGGCCGGAGAGACCCAGTACTTC. The chain recombines TRBV6-2 or TRBV6-3 with TRBJ2-5; TRBD2 agrees at 8 bases. This CDR3 comprises 16 residues. With V trimmed by 0 bases and J by 4 bases, 7 bases remained unmatched. Per the germline V gene, CDR1 is MNHEY and CDR2 is SVGEGT.

The chain is built from TRBV15 and TRBJ1-4; D gene ambiguous. With 5 bases removed from V and 4 bases from J, the gap between germline ends came to 11 bases. Germline V gives CDR1 LNHNV, CDR2 YYDKDF (reference sequence). This CDR3 contains 14 residues. The CDR3 DNA follows: TGTGCCACCAGCCTCTCCGGGCGTAATGAAAAACTGTTTTTT. This gives the protein CATSLSGRNEKLFF. Using reference TRBV15 and TRBJ1-4 for the parts outside the CDR3, the full variable domain is DAMVIQNPRYQVTQFGKPVTLSCSQTLNHNVMYWYQQKSSQAPKLLFHYYDKDFNNEADTPDNFQSRRPNTSFCFLDIRSPGLGDTAMYLCATSLSGRNEKLFFGSGTQLSVL.

This clonotype was seen ten or more times. This chain uses TRBV4-3 with TRBJ2-5, with TRBD1 matching over 7 bases. V shed 0 bases, J shed 2 bases, and the junction held 3 bases outside the gene matches. The V gene's germline CDR1 is LGHNA and CDR2 YSLEER. The CDR3 runs 15 residues. The CDR3 is CASSQDPGQQETQYF. The CDR3 DNA is TGCGCCAGCAGCCAAGACCCGGGACAGCAAGAGACCCAGTACTTC.

This clonotype was detected only a few times. This may arise from a read error, as a much more abundant clone is one base away. The chain links TRBV20-1 to TRBJ2-1, with D perhaps assigned TRBD1 or TRBD2 (7 bases each). The CDR3 consists of 14 residues. Germline V gene lookup returns CDR1 DFQATT and CDR2 SNEGSKA (reference sequence). Trimming removed 6 bases from V and 10 bases from J, with 22 bases in between. CDR3 region: CSAQTSRGAGEQFF. The CDR3 DNA sequence: TGCAGTGCCCAGACTAGCAGGGGGGCCGGGGAGCAGTTCTTC.

The V and J genes are TRBV7-2 and TRBJ2-3; TRBD2 aligns across 10 bases. J lost 2 bases, V lost 2 bases, and 7 bases had no gene match. Germline V CDR1 and CDR2: SGHTA, FQGNSA. This CDR3 contains 17 residues. CDR3 residues: CASSLFGSGGHTDTQYF. The DNA of the CDR3 is TGTGCCAGCAGCTTATTCGGTAGCGGGGGGCACACAGATACGCAGTATTTT.

This clonotype was observed a handful of times. The chain has TRBV12-3 or TRBV12-4 and TRBJ2-3; D might be TRBD1 (6 bases). The CDR3 length is 15 residues. Trimming removed 3 bases at V and 2 bases at J, with 12 bases between. The CDR3 here is CASSFTTGNTDTQYF. CDR3 in DNA: TGTGCCAGCAGTTTTACAACAGGGAACACAGATACGCAGTATTTT.

This clonotype was observed at least ten times. The rearrangement uses TRBV9 and TRBJ2-5, with D unresolved. This CDR3 is 13 amino acids long. In germline, CDR1 is SGDLS, CDR2 YYNGEE. Between the trimmed V and J ends, which lost 0 bases and 11 bases, there was a span of 14 bases. The CDR3: CASSVAYGDEQYF. DNA of the CDR3: TGTGCCAGCAGCGTAGCTTACGGCGATGAGCAGTACTTC. The whole variable domain, filled in from reference TRBV9 and TRBJ2-5, reads DSGVTQTPKHLITATGQRVTLRCSPRSGDLSVYWYQQSLDQGLQFLIQYYNGEERAKGNILERFSAQQFPDLHSELNLSSLELGDSALYFCASSVAYGDEQYFGPGTRLLVL.

This clonotype has more than one count but fewer than ten. The V call is TRBV20-1, the J call TRBJ1-1; 9 nucleotides align to TRBD1. Germline V gene data show CDR1 as DFQATT and CDR2 as SNEGSKA (reference sequence). This CDR3 spans 15 amino acids. CDR3 DNA: TGCAGCCCCCGGCGGACAGGGGCGTTGGACACTGAAGCTTTCTTT. Its protein product is CSPRRTGALDTEAFF.

A remark on this clonotype: This may be a read error: a much more frequent sequence differs by one nucleotide. The J gene is TRBJ2-7, the V gene TRBV9; TRBD1 aligns across 12 bases. V lost 0 bases to trimming and J lost 7 bases; unmatched junction nucleotides: 5. The CDR3 extends over 15 amino acids. Germline V gives CDR1 SGDLS, CDR2 YYNGEE. DNA for the CDR3: TGTGCCAGCAGCGTAGGGGGACAGGGGGCCAATGAGCAGTACTTC. Translation: CASSVGGQGANEQYF.

In regard to this clonotype: A junction end diverges from the germline sequence, so it may reflect a read error. V and J are TRBV7-6 and TRBJ1-1; D ambiguous. Germline V lookup: CDR1 SGHVS, CDR2 FNYEAQ. The CDR3 loop spans 13 amino acids. The CDR3: CAGSLGMNTEAFF. The CDR3 DNA reads TGTGCCGGCAGCTTAGGGATGAACACTGAAGCTTTCTTT.

This clonotype was detected a few times. A much larger clone differs by one base, so this may be a read error. The J gene is TRBJ1-2, the V gene TRBV29-1, with D possibly TRBD1 on 5 matching bases. The CDR3 extends over 15 amino acids. Germline V gene sequence: CDR1 SQVTM, CDR2 ANQGSEA. Trimming cost V 1 base and J 4 bases, with 16 bases left between them. For the CDR3, the DNA is TGCAGCGTTGAAGCTGGGGGGAAGGGAATCTATGGCTACACCTTC. This translates into CSVEAGGKGIYGYTF.

The chain has TRBV6-5 and TRBJ1-2; the D gene is possibly TRBD1 (6 bases). Trimming stripped 8 bases from V and 0 bases from J, with 10 bases between. Looked up from germline, CDR1 is MNHEY and CDR2 is SVGAGI. The CDR3 contains 13 residues. The DNA of the CDR3 is TGTGCCAGCCGAGACAGGCCTAACTATGGCTACACCTTC. This translates into CASRDRPNYGYTF.

This clonotype was found a few times. J is TRBJ1-2 and V is TRBV18; 8 bases match TRBD1. Germline V gives CDR1 KGHSH, CDR2 LQKENI. V was pared by 6 bases and J by 8 bases, with 11 bases of the junction left unmatched. CDR3 size: 14 residues. As DNA, the CDR3 is TGTGCCAGCTCCCGGGACAGGACTATTGAAGGCTACACCTTC. As protein: CASSRDRTIEGYTF.

The chain combines TRBV20-1 with TRBJ1-1, with 7 positions matching TRBD1. Germline CDR1 DFQATT, CDR2 SNEGSKA (reference sequence). Losses at the gene ends were 5 bases for V and 3 bases for J; bases not matched to a gene: 6. The CDR3 runs 13 residues. The CDR3 nucleotides read TGCAGTGCTCCCCGGGACAGAGACACTGAAGCTTTCTTT. This sequence encodes CSAPRDRDTEAFF.

As concerns this clonotype: This may arise from a read error, as a much more abundant clone is one base away. This chain connects TRBV7-3 to TRBJ2-1; 8 bases line up with TRBD2. The DNA end favors TRBJ2-7, so the J call may be wrong. The CDR3 sequence is 17 residues long. CDR1 and CDR2 from the germline V gene are SGHTA and FQGTGA. CDR3 sequence (DNA): TGTGCCAGCAGCTTAAGCGCGGGGGGCAGCTCCTACAATGAGCAGTACTTC. It is translated as CASSLSAGGSSYNEQYF.

This clonotype turned up a few times. This clone may be a read error of a much larger clone one base away. This chain joins TRBV10-3 and TRBJ2-3; D unresolved. The germline CDR1 and CDR2 sequences are ENHRY and SYGVKD. This CDR3 is 14 amino acids long. V lost 6 bases and J 3 bases, leaving 13 bases between the germline ends. The CDR3 is CAIREPGLTDTQYF. For the CDR3, the DNA is TGTGCCATCAGGGAGCCCGGTTTGACAGATACGCAGTATTTT.

The rearrangement joins TRBV4-1 to TRBJ2-3; tentatively, D is TRBD2 (5 bases). Germline assignment: CDR1 MGHRA and CDR2 YSYEKL. The CDR3 extends over 13 amino acids. V lost 5 bases and J lost 4, with 10 bases in between. The CDR3 region is CASSGEPSDTQYF. The CDR3 DNA reads as TGCGCCAGCAGCGGGGAGCCTTCAGATACGCAGTATTTT.

A remark on this clonotype: A much larger clone lies one base from this, so it may be a read error. The rearrangement uses TRBV27 and TRBJ1-2, with D unclear. The CDR3 has 13 amino acids. Deletions cut 5 bases from V and 7 bases from J, with 14 bases between. CDR1 MNHEY and CDR2 SMNVEV come from the germline V gene (reference sequence). CDR3 in DNA: TGTGCCAGCAGTCCCCGGGGATTGGGTGGCTACACCTTC. Its protein product is CASSPRGLGGYTF.